One sample yielded the 22 T cell receptor beta chains listed below, sequenced in a study of shared clonotypes between healthy human individuals. TCRdb keeps only in-frame clones here, not all; method: immunoSEQ multiplex PCR. The data hold approximately 500,000 clones, with 95% to 97% observed a single time. Sequenced sample: naive CD4+ T cells sorted from blood. Subset specified: CD45RA+ positively selected. These receptors were taken from a woman in her twenties or thirties in good health.

The gene calls are TRBV5-4 and TRBJ2-2, with D possibly called TRBD1 or TRBD2 (6 bases each). Per germline, CDR1 SGHNT and CDR2 YYREEE (reference sequence). The CDR3 is made up of 15 amino acids. The ends were cut back, 2 bases at V and 4 bases at J, with 12 bases in the middle. DNA of the CDR3: TGTGCCAGCAGCTTTAACAGGGAGGTCACCGGGGAGCTGTTTTTT. Amino acid sequence: CASSFNREVTGELFF. Filled out from reference TRBV5-4 and TRBJ2-2, the complete variable domain reads ETGVTQSPTHLIKTRGQQVTLRCSSQSGHNTVSWYQQALGQGPQFIFQYYREEENGRGNFPPRFSGLQFPNYSSELNVNALELDDSALYLCASSFNREVTGELFFGEGSRLTVL.

The chain is built from TRBV5-1 and TRBJ2-7; TRBD2 is a possible D gene (6 bases). CDR1 is SGHRS and CDR2 is YFSETQ in the germline V gene. The CDR3 is 13 residues long. Trimming left V 5 bases short and J 2 bases short, with 11 bases between. The DNA of the CDR3 is TGCGCCAGCAGTTGGGGGGAGGCCTACGAGCAGTACTTC. Translated: CASSWGEAYEQYF.

This clone has a single count. This rearrangement joins TRBV21-1 to TRBJ2-7; TRBD2 is the table's D call and was not checked against the DNA. TRBV21-1 has pseudogene status. The CDR3 extends over 17 amino acids. The CDR3 loop is CASSKETLAVGLCEQYF. The CDR3 DNA reads TGTGCCAGCAGCAAAGAGACGCTAGCGGTGGGGTTGTGCGAGCAGTACTTC.

This clone has just one count. This chain uses TRBV23-1 with TRBJ2-5; 9 positions agree with TRBD1. Matching the DNA end better, TRBJ2-7 makes the J call doubtful. TRBV23-1 is marked as an open reading frame, function uncertain. This CDR3 comprises 16 residues. In DNA form, the CDR3 reads TGCGCCAGCAGCCCGGTTTACCGGGACAGGGTCAACGAGCAGTACTTC. Protein: CASSPVYRDRVNEQYF.

This chain uses TRBV7-2 with TRBJ2-5; possible D gene TRBD2, 5 bases. The CDR3 length is 16 residues. The V gene's germline CDR1 is SGHTA and CDR2 FQGNSA. V was cut by 3 bases and J by 0 bases, with 14 bases left in between. This CDR3 reads CASSLSKSGYQETQYF. CDR3 bases: TGTGCCAGCAGCTTGAGCAAAAGCGGTTACCAAGAGACCCAGTACTTC.

V is TRBV28 and J is TRBJ1-2; D is unresolved. Trimming left V 1 base short and J 6 bases short, with 6 bases between. This CDR3 contains 12 residues. Per germline, CDR1 MDHEN and CDR2 SYDVKM. CDR3 nucleotide sequence: TGTGCCAGCAGTTTATCGATGAATGGCTACACCTTC. This encodes CASSLSMNGYTF.

This clone was recorded once. The chain is built from TRBV6-5 and TRBJ1-2; 10 bases align to TRBD1. The junction had 2 bases not matched to a gene; V was cut back by 0 bases and J by 4 bases. The CDR3 totals 15 residues. The germline V gene encodes CDR1 MNHEY and CDR2 SVGAGI. The CDR3: CASSYSTGGGYGYTF. CDR3 in DNA: TGTGCCAGCAGTTACTCGACAGGGGGCGGCTATGGCTACACCTTC.

The V and J genes are TRBV28 and TRBJ2-7, with a possible D match to TRBD1 (5 bases). The CDR3 spans 13 residues. Germline V CDR1 and CDR2: MDHEN, SYDVKM. The ends were cut back, 6 bases at V and 3 bases at J, with 12 bases in the middle. CDR3 nucleotides: TGTGCCAGCAGGGGGCCAGCCCTCTACGAGCAGTACTTC. Translation: CASRGPALYEQYF.

The J gene is TRBJ1-5, the V gene TRBV11-3, with D unresolved. The germline V and J ends were trimmed by 3 bases and 1 base, with 4 bases remaining between them. The CDR3 is 13 residues long. Germline CDR1 reads SGHNT; CDR2 reads YENEEA. The CDR3 coding sequence is TGTGCCAGCAGCTTGGACAGCAATCAGCCCCAGCATTTT. Encoded protein: CASSLDSNQPQHF.

The J gene is TRBJ2-7, the V gene TRBV5-1; TRBD2 aligns across 13 bases. Unmatched junction bases numbered 10, after V lost 3 bases and J lost 4 bases. CDR1 and CDR2 from the germline V gene are SGHRS and YFSETQ. This CDR3 has 17 residues. CDR3 DNA: TGCGCCAGCAGCTCCCGGACTAGCGGGAGAAACCCTTACGAGCAGTACTTC. It encodes CASSSRTSGRNPYEQYF.

The gene calls are TRBV9 and TRBJ1-1, with D possibly TRBD1 on 6 matching bases. Trimming took off 4 bases at V and 0 bases at J, with 10 bases between the two ends. The CDR3 covers 14 residues. The germline V gene has CDR1 SGDLS and CDR2 YYNGEE. CDR3 coding DNA: TGTGCCAGCAGCTGGACAGAAATGAACACTGAAGCTTTCTTT. This gives the protein CASSWTEMNTEAFF.

The gene calls are TRBV5-1 and TRBJ2-1; 9 bases line up with TRBD2. The CDR3 is 15 amino acids. V trimming: 4 bases; J trimming: 9 bases; junction bases outside the gene matches: 11. In germline, CDR1 is SGHRS, CDR2 YFSETQ. CDR3 loop: CASSPLAGGPIEQFF. As DNA, the CDR3 is TGCGCCAGCAGCCCCCTGGCGGGAGGGCCAATTGAGCAGTTCTTC. The whole variable domain, filled in from reference TRBV5-1 and TRBJ2-1, reads KAGVTQTPRYLIKTRGQQVTLSCSPISGHRSVSWYQQTPGQGLQFLFEYFSETQRNKGNFPGRFSGRQFSNSRSEMNVSTLELGDSALYLCASSPLAGGPIEQFFGPGTRLTVL.

The chain couples TRBV5-1 to TRBJ2-7; D is possibly TRBD1 or TRBD2 (5 bases each). The CDR3 has 14 amino acids. The V gene's germline CDR1 is SGHRS and CDR2 YFSETQ. Trimming cost V 0 bases and J 4 bases, with 11 bases left between them. CDR3 protein: CASSLGGIAYEQYF. CDR3 nucleotides: TGCGCCAGCAGCTTGGGGGGGATCGCGTACGAGCAGTACTTC.

The rearrangement uses TRBV10-2 and TRBJ2-3; D unclear. Per the germline V gene, CDR1 is WSHSY and CDR2 is SAAADI. This CDR3 contains 13 residues. V lost 3 bases and J lost 5, with 9 bases in between. CDR3 coding DNA: TGCGCCAGCAGTGATCCGGTTGGAGATACGCAGTATTTT. Amino acid sequence: CASSDPVGDTQYF.

This chain links TRBV6-1 with TRBJ1-5; tentative D call: TRBD1 (5 bases). Germline CDR1 reads MNHNS; CDR2 reads SASEGT. Trimming took 1 base from V and 1 from J, leaving 14 bases between them. The CDR3 runs to 17 residues. DNA for the CDR3: TGTGCCAGCAGTGAAGATGTCGGGGCGATAAGCAATCAGCCCCAGCATTTT. Protein sequence: CASSEDVGAISNQPQHF.

The chain has TRBV4-1 and TRBJ1-1; possible D gene TRBD1, 5 bases. This CDR3 has 16 amino acids. V was pared by 0 bases and J by 10 bases, with 21 bases between. Germline CDR1 is MGHRA and CDR2 is YSYEKL. This chain's CDR3 is CASSQDRPGQGPLAFF. The CDR3 nucleotides read TGCGCCAGCAGCCAAGATCGGCCGGGGCAGGGACCTTTAGCTTTCTTT.

J is TRBJ2-6 and V is TRBV19, with TRBD1 matching over 9 bases. Per the germline V gene, CDR1 is LNHDA and CDR2 is SQIVND (reference sequence). The CDR3 spans 16 residues. The trim removed 7 bases at V and 0 bases at J, leaving 4 bases unmatched. This chain's CDR3 is CASTDRGYSGANVLTF. CDR3 DNA: TGTGCCAGTACGGACAGGGGCTACTCTGGGGCCAACGTCCTGACTTTC.

The chain joins TRBV28 to TRBJ2-7, with 8 bases identical to TRBD2. Germline V gives CDR1 MDHEN, CDR2 SYDVKM. This CDR3 is built from 14 residues. V lost 5 bases to trimming and J lost 1 base; unmatched junction nucleotides: 4. The CDR3 bases are TGTGCCAGCAGTCCCGGGGGGGTTTCCTACGAGCAGTACTTC. Amino acid sequence: CASSPGGVSYEQYF.

The genes are TRBV18 and TRBJ1-1; D unresolved. Germline values: CDR1 KGHSH, CDR2 LQKENI. Trimming shortened V by 2 bases and J by 4 bases, and 11 bases separated the two germline ends. The CDR3 runs to 14 residues. CDR3 nucleotides: TGTGCCAGCTCACCAGAGGCGGTTGGCACTGAAGCTTTCTTT. Translation: CASSPEAVGTEAFF. The complete variable domain, with remaining parts taken from reference TRBV18 and TRBJ1-1, reads NAGVMQNPRHLVRRRGQEARLRCSPMKGHSHVYWYRQLPEEGLKFMVYLQKENIIDESGMPKERFSAEFPKEGPSILRIQQVVRGDSAAYFCASSPEAVGTEAFFGQGTRLTVV.

The chain couples TRBV5-1 to TRBJ1-5; D uncertain. V lost 0 bases to trimming and J lost 4 bases, with 11 bases between them. The CDR3 spans 15 residues. Germline V gene lookup returns CDR1 SGHRS and CDR2 YFSETQ. CDR3 region: CASSLVAGENQPQHF. The CDR3 nucleotides are TGCGCCAGCAGCTTGGTGGCAGGTGAAAATCAGCCCCAGCATTTT.

The rearrangement joins TRBV4-1 to TRBJ2-3, with 7 bases aligning to TRBD2. The CDR3 is 13 amino acids. The V gene's germline CDR1 is MGHRA and CDR2 YSYEKL. The V gene end was trimmed by 0 bases and the J gene end by 8 bases; junction bases not matched to a gene: 2. The CDR3 reads CASSQELAGTQYF. In nucleotides, the CDR3 is TGCGCCAGCAGCCAAGAGTTAGCGGGTACGCAGTATTTT.

The genes are TRBV18 and TRBJ1-1; possible D gene TRBD1, 5 bases. Germline V gives CDR1 KGHSH, CDR2 LQKENI. Trimming stripped 3 bases from V and 0 bases from J, with 20 bases between. The CDR3 extends over 18 amino acids. CDR3 coding DNA: TGTGCCAGCTCACCTCTCACCACGGGACTCCAATTGAACACTGAAGCTTTCTTT. As protein: CASSPLTTGLQLNTEAFF.